Below, one T cell receptor beta chain is given with its context. Antigen specificity is unknown. The sample originates from a study of cytomegalovirus exposure and HLA in healthy donors. Findings and caveats of the study: The presence/absence work took it that sequencing depth was about the same across donors.

Use of 60 Vbeta and 13 Jbeta primers characterized the PCR. This table comes from immunoSEQ multiplex PCR, and its TCRdb copy is limited to in-frame clones, with some not included. The table records about 220,000 clones, 75% to 90% of them present only once. When sampled, the donors appeared nominally healthy, though they likely had unrecorded immune exposures. The CDR3 has 15 residues. The V gene's germline CDR1 is WNHNN and CDR2 SYGVQD (reference sequence). Trimming took off 3 bases at V and 4 bases at J, with 12 bases between the two ends. The source material was PBMCs. The receptor was isolated from a boy between 2 and 10 years old in good health and CMV-seronegative. This chain uses TRBV10-1 with TRBJ1-4; D remains unclear. CDR3 nucleotides: TGCGCCAGCAGTGATTTTGGCCAGAATAATGAAAAACTGTTTTTT. Protein product: CASSDFGQNNEKLFF.